This entry lists 12 T cell receptor beta chains sequenced from one sample in a study of control samples from healthy donors and cancer patients. Method: immunoSEQ multiplex PCR; TCRdb's copy keeps in-frame clones and lacks some. This table has tens of thousands of clones, 75% to 90% appearing once. Sequencing used blood. All receptors derive from a man aged 60 to 69 in good health.

The CDR3 is CASSRKRGFTDTQYF. In DNA, the CDR3 is TGTGCCAGCAGCCGCAAGCGGGGGTTCACAGATACGCAGTATTTT. This sequence joins TRBV7-8 and TRBJ2-3; 8 bases fit TRBD2. Germline values: CDR1 SGHVS, CDR2 FQNEAQ. V dropped 5 bases and J dropped 2; count of bases not matched to a gene: 6. The length of the CDR3 is 15 residues.

The rearrangement joins TRBV12-2 to TRBJ2-3; the table assigns TRBD2, which was not confirmed against the DNA. TRBV12-2 is given as a pseudogene. CDR3 length: 16 residues. The CDR3 sequence is CASRASSGGSLDTQYF. For the CDR3, the DNA is TGTGCAAGTCGCGCGAGTAGCGGGGGGTCTCTGGATACGCAGTATTTT.

This chain uses TRBV19 with TRBJ1-2; perhaps TRBD1 as D (5 bases). V was pared by 7 bases and J by 0 bases, with 15 bases between. CDR3 size: 15 residues. Germline CDR1 LNHDA, CDR2 SQIVND (reference sequence). The CDR3 DNA reads as TGTGCCAGTACAAGACAGAGGAAGGCTAACTATGGCTACACCTTC. Its protein product is CASTRQRKANYGYTF. Full variable domain (outside the CDR3, taken from reference TRBV19 and TRBJ1-2): DGGITQSPKYLFRKEGQNVTLSCEQNLNHDAMYWYRQDPGQGLRLIYYSQIVNDFQKGDIAEGYSVSREKKESFPLTVTSAQKNPTAFYLCASTRQRKANYGYTFGSGTRLTVV.

This clone has more than one count but fewer than ten. The chain employs TRBV14 and TRBJ1-4; D remains ambiguous. This CDR3 contains 14 residues. The germline gives CDR1 SGHDN, CDR2 FVKESK. V lost 4 bases to trimming and J lost 7 bases, with 13 bases between them. The CDR3 protein is CASSPYPVSEKLFF. In DNA form, the CDR3 reads TGTGCCAGCAGCCCTTACCCGGTAAGTGAAAAACTGTTTTTT. The whole variable domain, filled in from reference TRBV14 and TRBJ1-4, reads EAGVTQFPSHSVIEKGQTVTLRCDPISGHDNLYWYRRVMGKEIKFLLHFVKESKQDESGMPNNRFLAERTGGTYSTLKVQPAELEDSGVYFCASSPYPVSEKLFFGSGTQLSVL.

Concerning this clone itself: No DNA is shown, since the ends of the CDR3 on it are uncertain; the CDR3 is the one TCRdb lists. The chain joins TRBV9 to TRBJ2-5; TRBD2, the table's D call, lacks a check against the DNA. The germline V gene encodes CDR1 SGDLS and CDR2 YYNGEE. The CDR3 comprises 12 residues, both ends counted. CDR3 protein: CASSVAPGAMHF.

V is TRBV5-6 and J is TRBJ2-5; no reliable D call. CDR3 length equals 14 residues. V lost 3 bases and J 5 bases, leaving 14 bases between the germline ends. Germline values: CDR1 SGHDT, CDR2 YYEEEE. Here the CDR3 DNA reads TGTGCCAGCAGCTCGAAGGGTTACGGGGAGACCCAGTACTTC. Amino acids: CASSSKGYGETQYF.

The V and J genes are TRBV19 and TRBJ1-2, with 8 bases fitting TRBD1. The V gene's germline CDR1 is LNHDA and CDR2 SQIVND (reference sequence). V lost 6 bases to trimming and J lost 4 bases; unmatched junction nucleotides: 4. This CDR3 is 13 amino acids long. The CDR3 loop is CASRGQDFYGYTF. DNA for the CDR3: TGTGCCAGTAGGGGACAGGATTTCTATGGCTACACCTTC.

V is TRBV13 and J is TRBJ1-4, with a weak D call TRBD1 (5 bases). In germline, CDR1 is PRHDT, CDR2 FYEKMQ (reference sequence). Trimming shortened V by 5 bases and J by 10 bases, and 17 bases separated the two germline ends. The CDR3 is made up of 14 amino acids. This chain's CDR3 is CASSEGRILGKLFF. CDR3 DNA sequence: TGTGCCAGCAGCGAGGGACGTATACTTGGAAAACTGTTTTTT.

The count of this clone is one. Its ends do not fully match the called genes, so a read error is possible. In the same sample, other DNA sequences code for this CDR3. The chain combines TRBV7-9 with TRBJ2-1, with 9 bases aligning to TRBD2. The germline gives CDR1 SEHNR, CDR2 FQNEAQ (reference sequence). The CDR3 is 19 amino acids. CDR3 sequence reads: CASGFRGRGRGGQVDEQFF. The CDR3 bases are TGTGCCAGCGGCTTCCGAGGCCGAGGGCGGGGGGGCCAAGTCGATGAGCAGTTCTTC.

The rearrangement links TRBV30 to TRBJ2-5, with D maybe TRBD2 (6 bases). The germline V and J ends were trimmed by 5 bases and 7 bases, with 17 bases remaining between them. This CDR3 region has 13 residues. Germline CDR1 reads GTSNPN; CDR2 reads SVGIG (reference sequence). The CDR3: CAWSTSGVGTQYF. CDR3 sequence (DNA): TGTGCCTGGTCGACTAGTGGGGTAGGGACCCAGTACTTC.

This clone was seen once. The chain joins TRBV6-5 to TRBJ2-1; 8 positions match TRBD1. The germline gives CDR1 MNHEY, CDR2 SVGAGI. The length of the CDR3 is 15 residues. Trimming took 6 bases from V and 0 from J; bases not matched to a gene: 4. For the CDR3, the DNA is TGTGCCAGCAGGCGTGGACAGGGCTCCTACAATGAGCAGTTCTTC. This translates into CASRRGQGSYNEQFF.

In its sample, this clone was seen once. This sequence joins TRBV14 and TRBJ2-7; possibly TRBD2 for D (6 bases). CDR3 size: 12 residues. V lost 6 bases to trimming and J lost 6 bases, with 12 bases between them. CDR1 and CDR2 (germline): SGHDN, FVKESK. The chain's CDR3 is CASSPGTSEQYF. The CDR3, as DNA: TGTGCCAGCAGTCCCGGGACTTCCGAGCAGTACTTC.